Listed here is a single T cell receptor (beta chain). Its antigen is unidentified. The study ran its PCR with 60 Vbeta and 13 Jbeta primers. Assay: immunoSEQ multiplex PCR; the TCRdb copy retains only in-frame clones and omits some. The top ten clones hold under 2% of a sample with 150,000 to 200,000 clones, about 88% of them seen once. Donors had nominal health at sampling but likely had unrecorded immune exposures. This sample was taken from a study of cytomegalovirus exposure and HLA in healthy donors. Whole-study findings and limits: In a later analysis, several top co-occurrence clusters appeared linked to parvovirus B19, influenza, CMV and Epstein-Barr virus.

Input material: PBMCs. The origin of this receptor is a woman between 18 and 29 years old in good health and CMV-seronegative.

CDR3 region: CALEGPYEQYF. CDR3 coding DNA: TGTGCTTTGGAGGGGCCCTACGAGCAGTACTTC. The V gene is TRBV30, the J gene TRBJ2-7; a weak D match, TRBD2 (6 bases). This CDR3 is built from 11 residues. Germline V lookup: CDR1 GTSNPN, CDR2 SVGIG (reference sequence).